This T cell receptor (beta chain) was obtained from a study of Graves' ophthalmopathy and Graves' hyperthyroidism. Amplification of TCR beta CDR3 regions used RNA transcripts. HTBI primers were used in a first-round RT-PCR, which preceded a second-round multiplex PCR. TCRdb re-derived calls from the multiplex PCR reads in MiXCR, one entry per CDR3 protein. In the table there are 300,000 or so distinct CDR3 sequences, around a sixth of which are singletons. Trimming took 6 bases from V and 2 from J, leaving 17 bases between them. The germline V gene has CDR1 KGHSH and CDR2 LQKENI. This CDR3 contains 16 residues. This clonotype was observed at least ten times.

This rearrangement joins TRBV18 to TRBJ1-5; maybe TRBD1 (5 bases). The clonotype originates from an adult man with Graves' ophthalmopathy. Sample: peripheral blood. The CDR3 protein is CASSPGFGFGNQPQHF. CDR3 DNA: TGTGCCAGCTCTCCAGGGTTTGGGTTTGGCAATCAGCCCCAGCATTTT.